The next 16 T cell receptor beta chains were all read from a single sample in a study of blood T cell repertoires in COVID-19. Data came from immunoSEQ multiplex PCR; TCRdb stores just in-frame clones and leaves some out. The table has under 150,000 clones, roughly 84% seen once; the top ten hold less than 7%. Material: PBMCs or T cells enriched from blood (not recorded which). Every receptor here comes from a man aged 35 to 55 with acute COVID-19.

The chain has TRBV11-3 and TRBJ2-1; 8 positions agree with TRBD2. The germline V gene encodes CDR1 SGHNT and CDR2 YENEEA. V trimming: 2 bases; J trimming: 8 bases; junction bases outside the gene matches: 8. The CDR3 sequence is 15 residues long. Here the CDR3 DNA reads TGTGCCAGCAGCTTAAAGCGGGAGATTAGCGATGAGCAGTTCTTC. It encodes CASSLKREISDEQFF.

The chain carries TRBV2 and TRBJ2-2, with a tentative D call TRBD1 (6 bases). The CDR3 spans 15 residues. V lost 1 base and J lost 5, with 11 bases in between. Germline CDR1 SNHLY, CDR2 FYNNEI. The CDR3 sequence is CASSEDGQGTGELFF. The CDR3 DNA reads as TGTGCCAGCAGTGAAGACGGGCAGGGGACCGGGGAGCTGTTTTTT.

This clone was found a few times. The chain uses TRBV2 and TRBJ2-2; no clear D. The V and J ends lost 5 bases and 5 bases respectively, with 9 bases between them. The CDR3 is 13 amino acids. The germline CDR1 and CDR2 sequences are SNHLY and FYNNEI. DNA for the CDR3: TGTGCCAGCAGTCCTTGGCAGACCGGGGAGCTGTTTTTT. Its translation: CASSPWQTGELFF.

The chain has TRBV5-4 and TRBJ2-3; 11 nucleotides match TRBD2. Germline-derived CDR1 and CDR2 are SGHNT and YYREEE (reference sequence). This CDR3 has 16 residues. After removal of 0 bases from V and 5 bases from J, the junction contained 5 bases not matched to a gene. The CDR3 here is CASSLALAGEKDTQYF. CDR3 DNA: TGTGCCAGCAGCTTGGCACTAGCGGGAGAAAAAGATACGCAGTATTTT. Full variable domain (outside the CDR3, taken from reference TRBV5-4 and TRBJ2-3): ETGVTQSPTHLIKTRGQQVTLRCSSQSGHNTVSWYQQALGQGPQFIFQYYREEENGRGNFPPRFSGLQFPNYSSELNVNALELDDSALYLCASSLALAGEKDTQYFGPGTRLTVL.

The chain is built from TRBV5-6 and TRBJ2-1; TRBD2 is a possible D gene (6 bases). Germline V gives CDR1 SGHDT, CDR2 YYEEEE. V was shortened by 0 bases and J by 9 bases, with 10 bases between the two germline ends. This CDR3 has 13 amino acids. The CDR3 DNA follows: TGTGCCAGCAGCTTGGATGGGGGAGGTGAGCAGTTCTTC. It codes for CASSLDGGGEQFF. Looking up the rest from reference TRBV5-6 and TRBJ2-1 gives the full variable domain: DAGVTQSPTHLIKTRGQQVTLRCSPKSGHDTVSWYQQALGQGPQFIFQYYEEEERQRGNFPDRFSGHQFPNYSSELNVNALLLGDSALYLCASSLDGGGEQFFGPGTRLTVL.

The chain is built from TRBV18 and TRBJ1-3; D may be TRBD1 (5 bases). The V end was cut by 0 bases, the J end by 3 bases, with 6 bases between. This CDR3 region has 14 residues. The V gene's germline CDR1 is KGHSH and CDR2 LQKENI. This chain's CDR3 is CASSPPTDGNTIYF. DNA of the CDR3: TGTGCCAGCTCACCACCGACAGATGGAAACACCATATATTTT.

The table lists this clone with a few counts. The V gene is TRBV5-1, the J gene TRBJ2-2, with 7 nucleotides matching TRBD1. There are 15 residues in the CDR3. J gave up 5 bases and V 1 base, and 5 bases lay outside the gene matches. The germline V gene has CDR1 SGHRS and CDR2 YFSETQ. CDR3 in amino acids: CASSLTGVETGELFF. The CDR3 DNA reads TGCGCCAGCAGCTTGACAGGGGTAGAAACCGGGGAGCTGTTTTTT. Looking up the rest from reference TRBV5-1 and TRBJ2-2 gives the full variable domain: KAGVTQTPRYLIKTRGQQVTLSCSPISGHRSVSWYQQTPGQGLQFLFEYFSETQRNKGNFPGRFSGRQFSNSRSEMNVSTLELGDSALYLCASSLTGVETGELFFGEGSRLTVL.

This sequence joins TRBV30 and TRBJ2-7, with a possible D match to TRBD1 (6 bases). V was trimmed by 3 bases and J by 6 bases, leaving 15 bases between them. Germline V lookup: CDR1 GTSNPN, CDR2 SVGIG (reference sequence). This CDR3 comprises 13 residues. The CDR3: CAWSIQGVSEQYF. The CDR3 coding sequence is TGTGCCTGGAGCATACAGGGAGTAAGCGAGCAGTACTTC. Combining the CDR3 with reference TRBV30 and TRBJ2-7 gives the whole variable domain SQTIHQWPATLVQPVGSPLSLECTVEGTSNPNLYWYRQAAGRGLQLLFYSVGIGQISSEVPQNLSASRPQDRQFILSSKKLLLSDSGFYLCAWSIQGVSEQYFGPGTRLTVT.

The genes are TRBV19 and TRBJ2-1, with D possibly TRBD2 on 5 matching bases. CDR3 size: 13 residues. Trimming removed 10 bases from V and 8 bases from J, with 18 bases in between. The V gene's germline CDR1 is LNHDA and CDR2 SQIVND (reference sequence). CDR3 nucleotide sequence: TGTGCCACGCTGCGCCGGGATACGGATGAGCAGTTCTTC. Translated: CATLRRDTDEQFF.

The chain recombines TRBV12-3 or TRBV12-4 with TRBJ1-2; TRBD1 is a possible D gene (5 bases). V was clipped by 2 bases and J by 8 bases, with 12 bases between them. The CDR3 contains 13 residues. The chain's CDR3 is CASSLFGGSGYTF. The CDR3 DNA reads as TGTGCCAGCAGTTTATTCGGGGGAAGCGGCTACACCTTC.

In its sample, this clone was seen once. The chain employs TRBV7-8 and TRBJ1-5, with TRBD1 as a possible D gene (6 bases). V gave up 3 bases and J gave up 9 bases, with 12 bases separating them. Germline values: CDR1 SGHVS, CDR2 FQNEAQ. This CDR3 has 13 amino acids. The CDR3 loop is CASSLEPQGPQHF. CDR3 nucleotides: TGTGCCAGCAGCTTGGAACCACAGGGGCCCCAGCATTTT.

The chain is built from TRBV7-2 and TRBJ2-2; 7 bases agree with TRBD2. After removal of 8 bases from V and 2 bases from J, the junction contained 11 bases not matched to a gene. The germline V gene has CDR1 SGHTA and CDR2 FQGNSA. There are 16 residues in the CDR3. CDR3 in amino acids: CASRGGGGRNTGELFF. The CDR3 coding sequence is TGTGCCAGCCGCGGCGGTGGCGGGAGAAACACCGGGGAGCTGTTTTTT.

The chain links TRBV5-5 to TRBJ1-2, with 9 nucleotides matching TRBD1. The trim removed 5 bases at V and 7 bases at J, leaving 15 bases unmatched. Germline-derived CDR1 and CDR2 are SGHKS and YYEKEE (reference sequence). This CDR3 contains 16 residues. The CDR3 spells CASSHGQGYPLGGYTF. The CDR3 region has the DNA TGTGCCAGCAGTCATGGACAGGGGTATCCTTTGGGTGGCTACACCTTC.

This chain uses TRBV5-4 with TRBJ1-3; 8 bases are a match to TRBD1. V lost 3 bases and J lost 7; bases outside the gene matches: 6. Germline assignment: CDR1 SGHNT and CDR2 YYREEE (reference sequence). CDR3 size: 14 residues. The CDR3 sequence is CASSSGQGANTIYF. DNA for the CDR3: TGTGCCAGCAGCTCTGGACAGGGCGCGAACACCATATATTTT.

The V and J genes are TRBV5-1 and TRBJ1-1, with 8 bases aligning to TRBD1. V shed 1 base and J 4 bases; nucleotides not matched to a gene: 6. This CDR3 contains 15 residues. The V gene's germline CDR1 is SGHRS and CDR2 YFSETQ. CDR3 DNA sequence: TGCGCCAGCAGCTTGAGTCAGGGGGCCGTCACTGAAGCTTTCTTT. Translating it yields CASSLSQGAVTEAFF.

The chain links TRBV30 to TRBJ1-1; the D gene is possibly TRBD1 (5 bases). Germline CDR1 and CDR2: GTSNPN and SVGIG (reference sequence). The CDR3 runs to 13 residues. Trimming stripped 5 bases from V and 0 bases from J, with 10 bases between. The CDR3 here is CAWQIQVNTEAFF. In DNA, the CDR3 is TGTGCCTGGCAAATACAGGTGAACACTGAAGCTTTCTTT. The variable domain in full, completed from reference TRBV30 and TRBJ1-1, reads SQTIHQWPATLVQPVGSPLSLECTVEGTSNPNLYWYRQAAGRGLQLLFYSVGIGQISSEVPQNLSASRPQDRQFILSSKKLLLSDSGFYLCAWQIQVNTEAFFGQGTRLTVV.